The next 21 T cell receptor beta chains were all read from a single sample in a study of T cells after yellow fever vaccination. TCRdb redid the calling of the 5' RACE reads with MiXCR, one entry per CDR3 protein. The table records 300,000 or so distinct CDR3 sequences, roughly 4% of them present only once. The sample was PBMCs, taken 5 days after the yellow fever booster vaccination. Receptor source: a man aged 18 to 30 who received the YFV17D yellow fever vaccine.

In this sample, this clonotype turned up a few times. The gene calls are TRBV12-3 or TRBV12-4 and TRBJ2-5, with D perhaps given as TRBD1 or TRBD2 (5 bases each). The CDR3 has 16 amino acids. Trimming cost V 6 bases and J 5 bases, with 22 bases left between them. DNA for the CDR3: TGTGCCAGCAGACTCTCGCTTGGGGACCGAAGGGAGACCCAGTACTTC. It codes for CASRLSLGDRRETQYF.

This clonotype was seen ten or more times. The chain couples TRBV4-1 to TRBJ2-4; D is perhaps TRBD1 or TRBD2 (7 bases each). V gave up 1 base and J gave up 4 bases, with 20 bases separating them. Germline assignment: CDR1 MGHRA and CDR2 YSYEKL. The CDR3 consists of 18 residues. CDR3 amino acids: CASSQGVVRGRGKNIQYF. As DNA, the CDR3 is TGCGCCAGCAGCCAAGGAGTTGTGAGGGGGCGGGGGAAAAACATTCAGTACTTC.

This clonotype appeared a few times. The CDR3 DNA reads as TGTGCCAGCAGCCTAACAGGGACGGGGACAGATACGCAGTATTTT. Translating it yields CASSLTGTGTDTQYF. This chain joins TRBV12-3 or TRBV12-4 and TRBJ2-3; a weak D match, TRBD1 (6 bases). V was clipped by 6 bases and J by 3 bases, with 16 bases between them. This CDR3 has 15 amino acids.

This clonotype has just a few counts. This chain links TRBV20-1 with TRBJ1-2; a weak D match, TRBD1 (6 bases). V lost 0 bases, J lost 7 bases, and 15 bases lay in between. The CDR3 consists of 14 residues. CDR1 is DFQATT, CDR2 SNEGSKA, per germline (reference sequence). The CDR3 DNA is TGCAGTGCTAGAGAGTACAGGGTTCTTGGTGGCTACACCTTC. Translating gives CSAREYRVLGGYTF.

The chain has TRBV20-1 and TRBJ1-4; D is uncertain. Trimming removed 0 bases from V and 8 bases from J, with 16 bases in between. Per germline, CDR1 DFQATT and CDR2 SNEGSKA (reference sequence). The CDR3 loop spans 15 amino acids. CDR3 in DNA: TGCAGTGCTAGAGATCGCGTAGAAGCCGGAGAAAAACTGTTTTTT. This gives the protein CSARDRVEAGEKLFF.

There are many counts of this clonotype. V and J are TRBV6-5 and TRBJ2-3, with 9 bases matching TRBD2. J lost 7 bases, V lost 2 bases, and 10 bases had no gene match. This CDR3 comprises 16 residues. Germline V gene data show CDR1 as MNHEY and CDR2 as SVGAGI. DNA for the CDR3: TGTGCCAGCAGTTACGGGGCAGGACTAGCGCCCCATACGCAGTATTTT. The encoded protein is CASSYGAGLAPHTQYF.

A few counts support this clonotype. The CDR3 DNA sequence: TGTGCCAGCAGTTTCAGGAGCTCCTACGAGCAGTACGTC. This translates into CASSFRSSYEQYV. The chain recombines TRBV28 with TRBJ2-7; D uncertain. The V end was cut by 3 bases, the J end by 0 bases, with 6 bases between. CDR3 length: 13 residues. Germline V lookup: CDR1 MDHEN, CDR2 SYDVKM.

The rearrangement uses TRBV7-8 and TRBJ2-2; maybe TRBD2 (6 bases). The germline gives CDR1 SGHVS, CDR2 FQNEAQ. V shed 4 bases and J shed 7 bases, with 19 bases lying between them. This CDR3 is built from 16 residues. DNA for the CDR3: TGTGCCAGCAGCTCCCTCCGGGACTCCACGGACGGGGAGCTGTTTTTT. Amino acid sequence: CASSSLRDSTDGELFF.

The CDR3 bases are TGTGCCAGCAGCTTGGGGTCTAGCGGGGGTGTAGATACGCAGTATTTT. Its protein is CASSLGSSGGVDTQYF. The V call is TRBV5-5, the J call TRBJ2-3; 10 bases align to TRBD2. Trimming cost V 0 bases and J 5 bases; bases outside gene matches: 6. The CDR3 has 16 residues. Germline assignment: CDR1 SGHKS and CDR2 YYEKEE (reference sequence).

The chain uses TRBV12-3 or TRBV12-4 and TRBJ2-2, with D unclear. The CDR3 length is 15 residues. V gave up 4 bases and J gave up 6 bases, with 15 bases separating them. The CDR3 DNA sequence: TGTGCCAGCAGTTCTGGGTGGGTTTTCTCCGGGGAGCTGTTTTTT. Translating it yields CASSSGWVFSGELFF.

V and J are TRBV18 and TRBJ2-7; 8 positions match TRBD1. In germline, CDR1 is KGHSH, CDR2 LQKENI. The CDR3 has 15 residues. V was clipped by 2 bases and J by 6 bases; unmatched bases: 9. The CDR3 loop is CASSPISQGVSEQYF. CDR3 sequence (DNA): TGTGCCAGCTCACCAATCTCACAGGGGGTCTCCGAGCAGTACTTC.

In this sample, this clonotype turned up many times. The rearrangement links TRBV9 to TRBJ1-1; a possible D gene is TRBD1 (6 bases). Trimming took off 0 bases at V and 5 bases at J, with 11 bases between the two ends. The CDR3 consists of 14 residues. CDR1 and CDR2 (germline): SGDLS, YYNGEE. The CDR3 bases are TGTGCCAGCAGCGTAGAGCCAGGGGCTACTGAAGCTTTCTTT. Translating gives CASSVEPGATEAFF.

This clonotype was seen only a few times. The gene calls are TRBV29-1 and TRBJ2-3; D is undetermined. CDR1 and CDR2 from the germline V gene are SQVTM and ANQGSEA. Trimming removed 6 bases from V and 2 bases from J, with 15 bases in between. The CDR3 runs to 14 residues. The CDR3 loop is CSVPTKLNTDTQYF. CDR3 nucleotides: TGCAGCGTCCCGACCAAACTAAACACAGATACGCAGTATTTT.

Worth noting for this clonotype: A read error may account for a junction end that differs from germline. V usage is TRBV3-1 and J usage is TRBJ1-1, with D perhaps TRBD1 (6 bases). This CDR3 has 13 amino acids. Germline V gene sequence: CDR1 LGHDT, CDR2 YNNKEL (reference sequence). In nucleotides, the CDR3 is TGTGCCAGCAGCTACACGGGGGCCACTGAAGCTTTGTTT. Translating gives CASSYTGATEALF.

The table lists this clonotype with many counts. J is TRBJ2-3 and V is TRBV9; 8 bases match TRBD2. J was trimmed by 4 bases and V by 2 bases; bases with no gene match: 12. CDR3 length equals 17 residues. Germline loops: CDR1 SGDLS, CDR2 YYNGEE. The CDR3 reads CASSVDLRGGAPDTQYF. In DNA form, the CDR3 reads TGTGCCAGCAGCGTCGACCTCCGGGGGGGGGCCCCAGATACGCAGTATTTT.

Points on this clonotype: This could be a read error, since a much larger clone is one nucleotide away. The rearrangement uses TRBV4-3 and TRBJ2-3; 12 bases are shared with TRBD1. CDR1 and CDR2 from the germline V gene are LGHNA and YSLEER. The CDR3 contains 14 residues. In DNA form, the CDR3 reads TGCGCCAGCAGGCCGGGACAGGGGGCAGATACGGAGTATTTT. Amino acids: CASRPGQGADTEYF.

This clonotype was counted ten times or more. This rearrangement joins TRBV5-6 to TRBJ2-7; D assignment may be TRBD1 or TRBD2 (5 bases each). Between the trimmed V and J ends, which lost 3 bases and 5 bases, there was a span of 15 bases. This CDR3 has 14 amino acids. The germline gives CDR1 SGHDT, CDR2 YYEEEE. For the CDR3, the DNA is TGTGCCAGCAGCTCTCTTCAGGGAGTAGACGAGCAGTACGTC. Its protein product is CASSSLQGVDEQYV.

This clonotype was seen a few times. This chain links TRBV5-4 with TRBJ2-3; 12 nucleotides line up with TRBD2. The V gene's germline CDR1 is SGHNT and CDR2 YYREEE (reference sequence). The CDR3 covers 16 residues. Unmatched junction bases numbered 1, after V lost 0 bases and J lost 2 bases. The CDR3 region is CASSLGTSGATDTQYF. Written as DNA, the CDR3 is TGTGCCAGCAGCTTGGGGACTAGCGGGGCCACAGATACGCAGTATTTT. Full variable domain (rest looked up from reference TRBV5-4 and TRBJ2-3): ETGVTQSPTHLIKTRGQQVTLRCSSQSGHNTVSWYQQALGQGPQFIFQYYREEENGRGNFPPRFSGLQFPNYSSELNVNALELDDSALYLCASSLGTSGATDTQYFGPGTRLTVL.

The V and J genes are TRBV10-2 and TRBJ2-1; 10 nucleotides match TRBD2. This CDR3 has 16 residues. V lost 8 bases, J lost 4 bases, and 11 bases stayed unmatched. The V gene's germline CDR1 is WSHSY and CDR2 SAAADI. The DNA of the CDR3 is TGCGCCAGCGGGGAAAGTAGCGGGGGGCCTTACAATGAGCAGTTCTTC. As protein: CASGESSGGPYNEQFF.

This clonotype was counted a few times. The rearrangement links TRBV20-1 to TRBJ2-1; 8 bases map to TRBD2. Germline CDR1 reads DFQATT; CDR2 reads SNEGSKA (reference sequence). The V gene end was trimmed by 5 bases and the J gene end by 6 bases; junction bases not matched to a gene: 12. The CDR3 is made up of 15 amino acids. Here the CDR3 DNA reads TGCAGTGCTGTAGCTGGGCGGGGGGACTTCAATGAGCAGTTCTTC. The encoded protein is CSAVAGRGDFNEQFF.

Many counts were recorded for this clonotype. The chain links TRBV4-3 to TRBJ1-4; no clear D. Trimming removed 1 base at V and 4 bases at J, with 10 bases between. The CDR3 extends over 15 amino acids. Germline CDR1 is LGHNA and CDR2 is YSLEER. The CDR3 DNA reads TGCGCCAGCAGCCAAGGCGCAGGCGATAATGAAAAACTGTTTTTT. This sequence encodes CASSQGAGDNEKLFF.